This T cell receptor (beta chain) was captured by sequencing in a study of T cells in Graves' hyperthyroidism and ophthalmopathy (dated by TCRdb to the late 2010s). Regarding the research as a whole: Peripheral blood samples were taken at the time of initial diagnosis, prior to any treatment. TCR V-J signatures able to tell the groups apart were searched for in a discovery cohort of more than 90 patients, of whom more than 40 had Graves' ophthalmopathy and around 58 had stable Graves' hyperthyroidism. Prospective prediction of ophthalmopathy was tested in an independent validation cohort consisting of some 20 hyperthyroidism patients and 15 or so patients who later progressed to ophthalmopathy. For training and testing, the 100 or so patients in the discovery cohort were randomly divided in a 7:3 ratio. In six Graves' hyperthyroidism patients, the study also compared T-cell repertoires from thyroid tissue with T-cell repertoires from blood. After sampling, hyperthyroidism patients received methimazole starting at 30 mg daily, and ophthalmopathy patients received high-dose intravenous methylprednisolone. According to the paper, TCR Vbeta CDR3 sequencing was carried out on 135 peripheral blood samples, which came from some 41 ophthalmopathy, around 75 hyperthyroidism and approximately 17 progressor patients.

The TCR beta CDR3 regions were amplified from RNA transcripts. For the first round of RT-PCR on the TCR CDR3, the HTBI primer set was used together with the Qiagen OneStep RT-PCR kit. The libraries were constructed in a second round of multiplex PCR and then size-selected and purified. Paired-end sequencing of the libraries was performed with 100 bp reads on an Illumina HiSeq2000. On the authors' methods: SOAPnuke was used to process the raw data, with reads discarded if the reads contained adapters or uncalled bases, had a mean Phred below 15, or lacked an exact constant-primer or identifier match. COPE v1.2.5 was used to merge the high-quality paired reads, and each unique nucleotide sequence was defined as a clonotype. Clonotypes were aligned to IMGT TRBV, TRBD and TRBJ reference segments using MiTCR v1.1. The analysis was restricted to V-J combinations with a frequency above 0.0001, which together covered just over 99% of the repertoires. The TCS score was defined as the ratio of F50 (clonal expansion) to E x V (chaos), calculated using BLOSUM62-based TCRdist between CDR3 peptides within each V-J. Welch's t-statistics and random forest reduced some 510 V-J features to under 15, which were used in a naive Bayes classifier (R e1071). The public reads were quality trimmed at Q25 with fastp and then assembled into clones with MiXCR by TCRdb, keeping productive beta chains. Each entry merges the rows of one CDR3 protein and shows their most common DNA and genes. These V and J calls derive from TCRdb rather than the authors' analysis. Counted in this sample were more than 350,000 distinct CDR3 sequences; 13% to 15% of them appeared once. The leading ten clones occupy roughly 19% of the sample.

The germline V gene specifies MDHEN as CDR1 and SYDVKM as CDR2. V lost 7 bases and J lost 4 bases; the stretch between them is 13 bases long. Inclusive of the bounding cysteine and phenylalanine, the CDR3 is 14 residues long. The only DNA kept is the CDR3, 42 bases in frame from the first base. Points the paper makes about the study in general: In validation, the model predicted progression to ophthalmopathy with approximately 70% sensitivity and 72% to 75% specificity, a median of roughly seven months before onset. Most expanded thyroid clonotypes (frequency above 0.001) were also found in blood, which suggests that blood repertoires may mirror thyroid immune responses. A 13 V-J signature model separated ophthalmopathy from stable hyperthyroidism, with nearly 90% sensitivity and roughly 81% specificity in cross-validation and 80%/75% in testing. Sample size was not statistically predetermined, and investigators were not blinded to group allocation.

This clonotype was counted ten times or more. The antigen this receptor binds is unknown. Base qualities are not at hand, and no much larger clone is one base apart. Moderately to severely active disease, a Clinical Activity Score of at least 3, a NOSPECS grade of at least 4, and a duration under 3 months were present in ophthalmopathy patients. Patients with uncontrolled infections, other autoimmune diseases, pregnancy or lactation were excluded. Clinical symptoms, serum thyroxine and TRAb, thyroid ultrasound, and orbital computed tomography formed the basis for the diagnoses. PBMCs were separated from 7.5 to 10 ml of fresh peripheral blood using Ficoll-Paque density gradient centrifugation. Total RNA was extracted with Trizol reagent, and quality was checked on an Agilent 2100 Bioanalyzer.

The sequence was obtained from a woman aged 55 to 70 with Graves' ophthalmopathy. Sample: blood. This chain joins TRBV28 to TRBJ2-2; TRBD1 is a weak D gene call, 6 bases matching. The CDR3 is CASNRRGGTGELFF. The sequence in DNA is TGTGCCAGCAATCGTCGAGGGGGCACCGGGGAGCTGTTTTTT.